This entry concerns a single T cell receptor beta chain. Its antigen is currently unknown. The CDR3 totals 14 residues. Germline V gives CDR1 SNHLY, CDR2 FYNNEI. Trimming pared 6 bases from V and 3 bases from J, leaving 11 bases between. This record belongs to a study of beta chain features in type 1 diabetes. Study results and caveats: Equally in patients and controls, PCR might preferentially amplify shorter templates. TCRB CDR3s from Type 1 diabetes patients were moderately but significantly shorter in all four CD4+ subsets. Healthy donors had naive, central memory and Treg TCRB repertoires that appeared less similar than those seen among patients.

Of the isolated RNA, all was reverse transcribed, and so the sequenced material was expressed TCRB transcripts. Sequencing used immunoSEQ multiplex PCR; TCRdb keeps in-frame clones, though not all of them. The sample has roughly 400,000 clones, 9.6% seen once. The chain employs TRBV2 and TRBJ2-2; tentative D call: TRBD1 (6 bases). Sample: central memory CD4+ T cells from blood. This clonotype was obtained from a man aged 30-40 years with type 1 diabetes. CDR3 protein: CASRVDSYTGELFF. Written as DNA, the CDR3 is TGTGCCAGCAGAGTGGACAGTTACACCGGGGAGCTGTTTTTT.